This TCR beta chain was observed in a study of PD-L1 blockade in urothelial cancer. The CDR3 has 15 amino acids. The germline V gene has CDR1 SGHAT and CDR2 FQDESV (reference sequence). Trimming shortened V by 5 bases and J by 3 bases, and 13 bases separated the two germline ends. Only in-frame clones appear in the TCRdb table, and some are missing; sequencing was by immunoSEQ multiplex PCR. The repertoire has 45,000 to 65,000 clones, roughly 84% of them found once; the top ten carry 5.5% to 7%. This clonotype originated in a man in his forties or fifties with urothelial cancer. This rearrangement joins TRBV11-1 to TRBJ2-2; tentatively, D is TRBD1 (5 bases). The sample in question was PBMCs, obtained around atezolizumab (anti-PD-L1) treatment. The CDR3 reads CASSGYRPDTGELFF. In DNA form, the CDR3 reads TGTGCCAGCAGCGGTTACAGGCCGGACACCGGGGAGCTGTTTTTT.